The present entry profiles one TCR beta chain with its context. These data belong to a study of radiotherapy plus CTLA-4 blockade in lung cancer. This CDR3 has 13 amino acids. V shed 3 bases and J shed 6 bases, with 11 bases lying between them. CDR1 and CDR2 (germline): MDHEN, SYDVKM. Libraries were prepared by immunoSEQ multiplex PCR; TCRdb keeps only in-frame clonotypes and omits some of them. Seen here are about 67,000 clones, approximately 76% observed once, and the top ten hold 16%. This receptor was taken from a human donor with non-small cell lung cancer whose response to radiotherapy plus ipilimumab could not be evaluated. Some clones in this sample may be carry-over from other donors' samples. This chain links TRBV28 with TRBJ1-1; D may be TRBD1 (6 bases). This sample comprised peripheral blood, obtained from a patient treated with radiotherapy plus ipilimumab. CDR3 loop: CASSFTGMAEAFF. CDR3 bases: TGTGCCAGCAGTTTTACAGGGATGGCTGAAGCTTTCTTT.